What follows are 8 T cell receptor beta chains derived from one specimen sequenced in a study of blood T cell repertoires in COVID-19. The method was immunoSEQ multiplex PCR; TCRdb's version includes in-frame clones alone and lacks a portion of them. This table holds 200,000 to 250,000 clones, around 84% found once. Sequencing was carried out using PBMCs or T cells enriched from blood (not recorded which). Source of these receptors: a woman in her forties who had recovered from COVID-19.

This CDR3 is CASSTGQGSEAFF. The CDR3 DNA is TGCGCCAGCAGCACGGGACAGGGGAGTGAGGCTTTCTTT. The chain joins TRBV5-1 to TRBJ1-1, with 10 bases fitting TRBD1. The junction had 8 bases not matched to a gene; V was cut back by 4 bases and J by 11 bases. The CDR3 is 13 amino acids. Looked up from germline, CDR1 is SGHRS and CDR2 is YFSETQ.

This clone appeared once. The rearrangement uses TRBV19 and TRBJ1-1; D remains unclear. Trimming removed 4 bases from V and 11 bases from J, with 20 bases in between. Germline values: CDR1 LNHDA, CDR2 SQIVND (reference sequence). The CDR3 sequence is 14 residues long. The CDR3 sequence is CASSKENNAFWAFF. The CDR3 DNA is TGTGCCAGTAGTAAGGAGAATAACGCCTTCTGGGCTTTCTTT. Full variable domain (rest looked up from reference TRBV19 and TRBJ1-1): DGGITQSPKYLFRKEGQNVTLSCEQNLNHDAMYWYRQDPGQGLRLIYYSQIVNDFQKGDIAEGYSVSREKKESFPLTVTSAQKNPTAFYLCASSKENNAFWAFFGQGTRLTVV.

The V gene is TRBV11-2, the J gene TRBJ2-1; 10 bases fit TRBD1. The germline CDR1 and CDR2 sequences are SGHAT and FQNNGV. The CDR3 has 13 residues. The V gene end was trimmed by 6 bases and the J gene end by 7 bases; junction bases not matched to a gene: 3. The CDR3 sequence: CASRGTGANEQFF. For the CDR3, the DNA is TGTGCCAGCAGAGGGACAGGGGCAAATGAGCAGTTCTTC.

This clone has only a few counts. The V gene is TRBV19, the J gene TRBJ2-5, with 9 bases lining up with TRBD2. The CDR3 extends over 17 amino acids. J was trimmed by 5 bases and V by 5 bases; bases with no gene match: 15. Germline loops: CDR1 LNHDA, CDR2 SQIVND (reference sequence). The CDR3 DNA follows: TGTGCCAGTAGTGGGGATGGGATAGCGGGAGTGGGGGAGACCCAGTACTTC. Translated: CASSGDGIAGVGETQYF.

This chain links TRBV10-3 with TRBJ1-1; TRBD1 might be the D (6 bases). Germline V gene sequence: CDR1 ENHRY, CDR2 SYGVKD. The CDR3 sequence is 14 residues long. The V gene lost 7 bases and the J gene lost 4 bases, with 16 bases spanning the gap. The chain's CDR3 is CAINPGAWATEAFF. The CDR3 DNA reads TGTGCCATCAATCCAGGGGCGTGGGCCACTGAAGCTTTCTTT.

The chain has TRBV5-6 and TRBJ2-1; TRBD2 aligns across 12 bases. This CDR3 comprises 17 residues. J was trimmed by 10 bases and V by 3 bases; bases with no gene match: 14. Germline V lookup: CDR1 SGHDT, CDR2 YYEEEE. The CDR3 DNA sequence: TGTGCCAGCAGCTGGAGGACTAGCGGGACCCACCGGGGAGAGCAGTTCTTC. This sequence encodes CASSWRTSGTHRGEQFF.

This clone showed up just once. The chain links TRBV11-3 to TRBJ2-1; D is uncertain. Between the trimmed V and J ends, which lost 0 bases and 7 bases, there was a span of 13 bases. CDR1 is SGHNT and CDR2 is YENEEA in the germline V gene. This CDR3 comprises 15 residues. The CDR3 spells CASSLEMTGRNEQFF. The DNA of the CDR3 is TGTGCCAGCAGCTTAGAGATGACTGGAAGGAATGAGCAGTTCTTC.

This chain links TRBV5-4 with TRBJ2-1; 9 positions agree with TRBD1. CDR3 length: 15 residues. Germline values: CDR1 SGHNT, CDR2 YYREEE (reference sequence). J lost 9 bases, V lost 4 bases, and 11 bases had no gene match. The CDR3, as DNA: TGTGCCAGCAGCGGGACAGGGAGTGGTCGGAGTGAGCAGTTCTTC. This codes for CASSGTGSGRSEQFF.